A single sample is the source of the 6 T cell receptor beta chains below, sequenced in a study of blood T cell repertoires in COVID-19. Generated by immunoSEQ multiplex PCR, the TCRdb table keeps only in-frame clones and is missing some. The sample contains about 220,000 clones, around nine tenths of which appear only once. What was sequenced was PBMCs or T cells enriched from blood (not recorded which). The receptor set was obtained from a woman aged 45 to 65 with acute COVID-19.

The CDR3 reads CASSLAGQQETQYF. CDR3 nucleotide sequence: TGTGCCAGCAGCTTAGCGGGGCAGCAAGAGACCCAGTACTTC. The chain couples TRBV11-1 to TRBJ2-5; D might be TRBD1 (5 bases). V was pared by 0 bases and J by 2 bases, with 7 bases between. The CDR3 length is 14 residues. Germline lookup yields CDR1 SGHAT and CDR2 FQDESV (reference sequence).

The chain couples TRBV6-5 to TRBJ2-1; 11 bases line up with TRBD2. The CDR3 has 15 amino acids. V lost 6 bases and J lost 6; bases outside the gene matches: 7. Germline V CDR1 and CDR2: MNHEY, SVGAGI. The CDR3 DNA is TGTGCCAGCAGCAAACCTAGCGGGAGGTCCAATGAGCAGTTCTTC. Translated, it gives CASSKPSGRSNEQFF.

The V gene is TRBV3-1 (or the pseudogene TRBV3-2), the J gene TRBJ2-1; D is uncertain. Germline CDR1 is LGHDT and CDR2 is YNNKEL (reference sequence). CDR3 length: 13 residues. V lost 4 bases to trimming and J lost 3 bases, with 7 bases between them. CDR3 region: CASSPQDYNEQFF. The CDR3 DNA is TGTGCCAGCAGCCCTCAGGACTACAATGAGCAGTTCTTC.

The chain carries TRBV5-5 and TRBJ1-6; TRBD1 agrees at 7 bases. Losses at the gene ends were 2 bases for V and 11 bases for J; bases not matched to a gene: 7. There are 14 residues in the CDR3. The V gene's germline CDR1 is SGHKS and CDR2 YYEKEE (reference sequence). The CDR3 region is CASSFGQANPPLHF. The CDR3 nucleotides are TGTGCCAGCAGCTTTGGACAGGCGAACCCACCCCTCCACTTT.

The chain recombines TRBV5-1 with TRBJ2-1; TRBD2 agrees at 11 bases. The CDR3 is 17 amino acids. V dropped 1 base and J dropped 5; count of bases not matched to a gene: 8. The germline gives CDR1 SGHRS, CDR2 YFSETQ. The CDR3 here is CASSLPSGRPSDNEQFF. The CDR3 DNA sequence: TGCGCCAGCAGCTTGCCTAGCGGGAGGCCCAGCGACAATGAGCAGTTCTTC. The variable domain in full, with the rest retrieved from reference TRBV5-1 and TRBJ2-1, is KAGVTQTPRYLIKTRGQQVTLSCSPISGHRSVSWYQQTPGQGLQFLFEYFSETQRNKGNFPGRFSGRQFSNSRSEMNVSTLELGDSALYLCASSLPSGRPSDNEQFFGPGTRLTVL.

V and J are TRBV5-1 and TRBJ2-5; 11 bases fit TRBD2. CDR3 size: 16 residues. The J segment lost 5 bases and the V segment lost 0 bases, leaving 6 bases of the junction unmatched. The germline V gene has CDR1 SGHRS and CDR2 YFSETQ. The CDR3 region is CASSLGILAGGETQYF. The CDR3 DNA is TGCGCCAGCAGCTTGGGGATCCTAGCGGGAGGTGAGACCCAGTACTTC.